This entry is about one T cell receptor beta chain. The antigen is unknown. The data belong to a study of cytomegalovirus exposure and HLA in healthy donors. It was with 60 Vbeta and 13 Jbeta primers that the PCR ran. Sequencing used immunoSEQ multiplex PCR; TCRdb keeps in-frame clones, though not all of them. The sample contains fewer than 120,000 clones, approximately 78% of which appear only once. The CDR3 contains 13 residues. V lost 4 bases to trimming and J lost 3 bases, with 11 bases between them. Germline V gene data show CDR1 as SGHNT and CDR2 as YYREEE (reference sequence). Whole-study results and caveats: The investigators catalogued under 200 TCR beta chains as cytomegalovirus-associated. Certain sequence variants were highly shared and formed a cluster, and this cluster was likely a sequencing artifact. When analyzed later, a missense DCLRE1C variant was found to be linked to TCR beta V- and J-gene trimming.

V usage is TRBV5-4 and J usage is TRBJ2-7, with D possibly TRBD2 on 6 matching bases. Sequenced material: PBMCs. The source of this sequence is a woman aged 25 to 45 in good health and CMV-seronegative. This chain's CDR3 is CASSQGGNYEQYF. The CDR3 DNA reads TGTGCCAGCAGCCAGGGCGGGAACTACGAGCAGTACTTC.